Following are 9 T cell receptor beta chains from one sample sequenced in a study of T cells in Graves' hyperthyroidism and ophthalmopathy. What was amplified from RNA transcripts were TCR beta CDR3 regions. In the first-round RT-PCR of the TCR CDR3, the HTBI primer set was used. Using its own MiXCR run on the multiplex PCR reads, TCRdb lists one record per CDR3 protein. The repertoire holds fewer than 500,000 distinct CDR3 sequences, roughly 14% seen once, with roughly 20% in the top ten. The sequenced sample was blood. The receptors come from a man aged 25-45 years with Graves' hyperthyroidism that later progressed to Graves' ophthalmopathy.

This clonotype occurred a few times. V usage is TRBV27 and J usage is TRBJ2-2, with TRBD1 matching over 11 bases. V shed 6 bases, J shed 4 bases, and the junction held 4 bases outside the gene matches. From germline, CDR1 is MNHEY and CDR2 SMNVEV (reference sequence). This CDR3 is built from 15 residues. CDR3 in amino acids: CASRTGTGGTGELFF. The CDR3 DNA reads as TGTGCCAGCAGAACCGGGACAGGGGGCACCGGGGAGCTGTTTTTT.

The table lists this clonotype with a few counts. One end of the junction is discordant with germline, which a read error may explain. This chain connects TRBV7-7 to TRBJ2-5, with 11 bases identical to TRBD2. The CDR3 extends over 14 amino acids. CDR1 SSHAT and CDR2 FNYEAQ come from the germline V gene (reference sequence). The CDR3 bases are TGTGCTAGCAGCTCTAGCGGGGGGCTAGGGACCCAGTACTTC. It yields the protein CASSSSGGLGTQYF.

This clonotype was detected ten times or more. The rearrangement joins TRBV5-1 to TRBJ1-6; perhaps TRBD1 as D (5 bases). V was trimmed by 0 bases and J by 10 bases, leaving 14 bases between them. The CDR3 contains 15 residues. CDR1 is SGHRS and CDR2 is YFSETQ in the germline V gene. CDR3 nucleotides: TGCGCCAGCAGCTTGGACCGGTGGGGGAACTCACCCCTCCACTTT. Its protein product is CASSLDRWGNSPLHF.

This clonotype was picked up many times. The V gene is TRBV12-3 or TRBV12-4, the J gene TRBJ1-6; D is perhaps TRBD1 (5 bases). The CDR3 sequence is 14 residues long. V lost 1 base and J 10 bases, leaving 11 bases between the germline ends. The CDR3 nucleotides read TGTGCCAGCAGTTTAGGTATGGGGCAGTCACCCCTCCACTTT. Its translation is CASSLGMGQSPLHF.

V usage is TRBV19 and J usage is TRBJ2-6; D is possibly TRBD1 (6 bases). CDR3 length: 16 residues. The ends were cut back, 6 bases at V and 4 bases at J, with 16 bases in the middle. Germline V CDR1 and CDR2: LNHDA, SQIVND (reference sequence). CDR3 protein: CASRSLLGAGANVLTF. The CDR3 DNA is TGTGCCAGTAGATCTCTTCTGGGGGCCGGGGCCAACGTCCTGACTTTC. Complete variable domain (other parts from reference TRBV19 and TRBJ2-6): DGGITQSPKYLFRKEGQNVTLSCEQNLNHDAMYWYRQDPGQGLRLIYYSQIVNDFQKGDIAEGYSVSREKKESFPLTVTSAQKNPTAFYLCASRSLLGAGANVLTFGAGSRLTVL.

The CDR3 DNA reads TGTGCCAGCAGCTCGGGGGAAAACGACTCTGGAAACACCATATATTTT. It is translated as CASSSGENDSGNTIYF. This chain connects TRBV7-9 to TRBJ1-3; a possible D gene is TRBD1 (5 bases). The V gene lost 4 bases and the J gene lost 0 bases, with 13 bases spanning the gap. CDR3 length: 16 residues. Per germline, CDR1 SEHNR and CDR2 FQNEAQ (reference sequence). Full variable domain (missing parts from reference TRBV7-9 and TRBJ1-3): DTGVSQNPRHKITKRGQNVTFRCDPISEHNRLYWYRQTLGQGPEFLTYFQNEAQLEKSRLLSDRFSAERPKGSFSTLEIQRTEQGDSAMYLCASSSGENDSGNTIYFGEGSWLTVV.

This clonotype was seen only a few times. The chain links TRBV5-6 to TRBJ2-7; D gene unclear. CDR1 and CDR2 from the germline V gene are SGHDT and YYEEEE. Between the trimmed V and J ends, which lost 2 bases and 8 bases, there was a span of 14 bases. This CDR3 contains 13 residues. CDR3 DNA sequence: TGTGCCAGCAGCTTCAGGTCGGCATTTCAGCAGTACTTC. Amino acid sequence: CASSFRSAFQQYF.

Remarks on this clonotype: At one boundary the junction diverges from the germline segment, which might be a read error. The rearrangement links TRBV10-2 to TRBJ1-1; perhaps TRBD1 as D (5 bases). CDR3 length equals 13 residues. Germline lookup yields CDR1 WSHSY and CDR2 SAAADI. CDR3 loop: CATEGGANTKAFF. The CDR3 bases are TGCGCCACCGAGGGAGGGGCGAACACTAAAGCTTTCTTT.

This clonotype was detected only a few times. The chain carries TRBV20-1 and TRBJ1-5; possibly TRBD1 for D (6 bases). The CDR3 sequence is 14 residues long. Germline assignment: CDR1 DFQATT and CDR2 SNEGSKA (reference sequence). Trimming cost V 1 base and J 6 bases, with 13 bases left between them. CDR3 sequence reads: CSARGQDPIQPQHF. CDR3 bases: TGCAGTGCTAGAGGACAGGACCCGATTCAGCCCCAGCATTTT.